The 22 T cell receptor beta chains below come from one sample, sequenced in a study of T cell responses to AZD1222 COVID-19 vaccine. The protocol was immunoSEQ multiplex PCR, while the TCRdb copy is restricted to in-frame clones and leaves out a portion. The sample lists 100,000 to 150,000 clones, 80% to 95% seen once, with roughly 1% in the top ten. The sample in question was peripheral blood, obtained 28 days after the second AZD1222 dose. These receptors were obtained from an adult who received the AZD1222 COVID-19 vaccine.

This clone was seen only once. J is TRBJ1-2 and V is TRBV4-3; no reliable D call. CDR1 and CDR2 from the germline V gene are LGHNA and YSLEER. The CDR3 sequence is 15 residues long. V was clipped by 5 bases and J by 8 bases, with 21 bases between them. DNA for the CDR3: TGCGCCAGCAGCACCTCCGGGCCATCTAACGCCGGCTACACCTTC. Protein sequence: CASSTSGPSNAGYTF.

The gene calls are TRBV19 and TRBJ2-3; D is perhaps TRBD2 (5 bases). The CDR3 contains 11 residues. In germline, CDR1 is LNHDA, CDR2 SQIVND (reference sequence). Deletions cut 9 bases from V and 7 bases from J, with 11 bases between. This chain's CDR3 is CASGVLHTQYF. The CDR3 DNA follows: TGTGCCAGCGGGGTATTGCATACGCAGTATTTT.

This clone appeared a few times. The genes are TRBV19 and TRBJ1-4; 12 bases match TRBD1. There are 14 residues in the CDR3. Germline V CDR1 and CDR2: LNHDA, SQIVND (reference sequence). Trimming removed 4 bases from V and 7 bases from J; junction bases left unmatched: 1. The CDR3 DNA follows: TGTGCCAGTAGTAAGGGACAGGGGGCTGAAAAACTGTTTTTT. Translated, it gives CASSKGQGAEKLFF.

The chain employs TRBV14 and TRBJ2-1; TRBD2 matches at 9 bases. V shed 3 bases and J 12 bases; nucleotides not matched to a gene: 9. This CDR3 comprises 14 residues. CDR1 is SGHDN and CDR2 is FVKESK in the germline V gene. The CDR3 loop is CASSHGLAGPGQFF. In DNA, the CDR3 is TGTGCCAGCAGCCATGGGCTAGCGGGGCCTGGGCAGTTCTTC.

This rearrangement joins TRBV19 to TRBJ1-1; D might be TRBD1 (6 bases). The V gene lost 3 bases and the J gene lost 11 bases, with 16 bases spanning the gap. Germline-derived CDR1 and CDR2 are LNHDA and SQIVND (reference sequence). This CDR3 comprises 13 residues. The CDR3 DNA follows: TGTGCCAGTAGTATCCACAGGGACCCACGGGCTTTCTTT. Translating gives CASSIHRDPRAFF.

This sequence joins TRBV7-2 and TRBJ2-3; TRBD1 matches 8 bases. V lost 5 bases, J lost 7 bases, and 11 bases stayed unmatched. Per the germline V gene, CDR1 is SGHTA and CDR2 is FQGNSA. CDR3 length equals 15 residues. The DNA for the CDR3 is TGTGCCAGCAGCCCATGGACAGGGAAGACTAATACGCAGTATTTT. It encodes CASSPWTGKTNTQYF.

The V call is TRBV6-5, the J call TRBJ1-2; 9 nucleotides agree with TRBD1. Germline assignment: CDR1 MNHEY and CDR2 SVGAGI. V was clipped by 7 bases and J by 0 bases; unmatched bases: 3. This CDR3 is built from 14 residues. The CDR3 spells CASIGTGPNYGYTF. In DNA form, the CDR3 reads TGTGCCAGCATAGGGACAGGGCCTAACTATGGCTACACCTTC.

The chain recombines TRBV6-5 with TRBJ1-3; weak D call: TRBD1 (5 bases). V lost 0 bases, J lost 4 bases, and 10 bases lay in between. This CDR3 spans 15 amino acids. Germline values: CDR1 MNHEY, CDR2 SVGAGI. DNA of the CDR3: TGTGCCAGCAGTTACTCAGGCAGGGCGGGAAACACCATATATTTT. Amino acid sequence: CASSYSGRAGNTIYF.

The chain employs TRBV7-9 and TRBJ2-7; 11 bases fit TRBD2. The CDR3 sequence is 13 residues long. The V gene end was trimmed by 3 bases and the J gene end by 7 bases; junction bases not matched to a gene: 2. The germline gives CDR1 SEHNR, CDR2 FQNEAQ (reference sequence). In DNA, the CDR3 is TGTGCCAGCAGCTTTAGCGGGAGGGGAGAGCAGTACTTC. It is translated as CASSFSGRGEQYF.

This clone is a singleton in its sample. The J gene is TRBJ1-5, the V gene TRBV28, with TRBD1 identical over 12 bases. J lost 7 bases, V lost 7 bases, and 8 bases had no gene match. The CDR3 loop spans 15 amino acids. Germline V lookup: CDR1 MDHEN, CDR2 SYDVKM. The CDR3 protein is CASIPGGTGGQPQHF. In nucleotides, the CDR3 is TGTGCCAGCATCCCCGGGGGGACAGGGGGCCAGCCCCAGCATTTT.

This chain links TRBV24-1 with TRBJ1-5, with 8 bases fitting TRBD1. With 4 bases clipped from V and 5 bases from J, the junction kept 3 bases outside the gene matches. Germline-derived CDR1 and CDR2 are KGHDR and SFDVKD. The CDR3 consists of 14 residues. Here the CDR3 reads CATSDRTGHQPQHF. The CDR3 bases are TGTGCCACCAGTGACCGGACAGGGCATCAGCCCCAGCATTTT.

The chain joins TRBV27 to TRBJ1-5; a possible D gene is TRBD1 (5 bases). Germline lookup yields CDR1 MNHEY and CDR2 SMNVEV (reference sequence). The length of the CDR3 is 17 residues. With 5 bases removed from V and 0 bases from J, the gap between germline ends came to 17 bases. CDR3 residues: CASSPLPAGHSNQPQHF. The CDR3 DNA is TGTGCCAGCAGTCCCCTCCCGGCAGGGCATAGCAATCAGCCCCAGCATTTT.

This chain joins TRBV2 and TRBJ2-7; D is unresolved. Germline CDR1 and CDR2: SNHLY and FYNNEI. V was cut by 8 bases and J by 2 bases, with 7 bases left in between. The CDR3 has 11 residues. This CDR3 is CASGFPYEQYF. The CDR3 nucleotides read TGTGCCAGCGGCTTCCCCTACGAGCAGTACTTC.

The chain couples TRBV20-1 to TRBJ1-1, with D hard to call. This CDR3 has 14 amino acids. V shed 6 bases and J shed 0 bases, with 14 bases lying between them. Germline CDR1 DFQATT, CDR2 SNEGSKA (reference sequence). CDR3 protein: CSASPRIVNTEAFF. CDR3 sequence (DNA): TGCAGTGCGAGTCCCCGAATTGTGAACACTGAAGCTTTCTTT.

The V gene is TRBV30, the J gene TRBJ2-1; tentative D call: TRBD1 (5 bases). V was clipped by 5 bases and J by 2 bases, with 16 bases between them. The germline V gene has CDR1 GTSNPN and CDR2 SVGIG (reference sequence). This CDR3 spans 15 amino acids. The CDR3 protein is CAWGTGRRPYNEQFF. The CDR3 DNA reads as TGTGCCTGGGGTACAGGTCGTAGACCCTACAATGAGCAGTTCTTC. The entire variable domain, with the rest obtained from reference TRBV30 and TRBJ2-1, is as follows: SQTIHQWPATLVQPVGSPLSLECTVEGTSNPNLYWYRQAAGRGLQLLFYSVGIGQISSEVPQNLSASRPQDRQFILSSKKLLLSDSGFYLCAWGTGRRPYNEQFFGPGTRLTVL.

The chain combines TRBV19 with TRBJ2-3; TRBD1 agrees at 8 bases. This CDR3 has 15 amino acids. Germline lookup yields CDR1 LNHDA and CDR2 SQIVND (reference sequence). V was pared by 1 base and J by 4 bases, with 4 bases of the junction left unmatched. In nucleotides, the CDR3 is TGTGCCAGTAGTATAGCAGGGGGCGAGGCAGATACGCAGTATTTT. Translation: CASSIAGGEADTQYF.

The rearrangement joins TRBV2 to TRBJ2-5; D uncertain. The CDR3 length is 13 residues. V lost 0 bases, J lost 4 bases, and 6 bases lay in between. The germline V gene has CDR1 SNHLY and CDR2 FYNNEI. As DNA, the CDR3 is TGTGCCAGCAGTGAAGCCCAGCGAGAGACCCAGTACTTC. Its protein is CASSEAQRETQYF.

This chain joins TRBV7-2 and TRBJ2-1; D remains ambiguous. The CDR3 sequence is 13 residues long. V was clipped by 2 bases and J by 5 bases, with 7 bases between them. Germline V gene data show CDR1 as SGHTA and CDR2 as FQGNSA. The CDR3: CASSLNQDNEQFF. The CDR3 DNA reads TGTGCCAGCAGCTTAAACCAAGACAATGAGCAGTTCTTC.

The chain combines TRBV5-1 with TRBJ2-2; D is ambiguous. Trimming shortened V by 1 base and J by 0 bases, and 10 bases separated the two germline ends. The CDR3 consists of 16 residues. In germline, CDR1 is SGHRS, CDR2 YFSETQ. CDR3: CASSLFNSANTGELFF. For the CDR3, the DNA is TGCGCCAGCAGCTTGTTTAACAGCGCGAACACCGGGGAGCTGTTTTTT.

This clone was found once. This chain links TRBV7-2 with TRBJ1-2, with D possibly matching TRBD1 (6 bases). The V end lost 6 bases, the J end lost 2 bases, and 13 bases lay between the germline ends. This CDR3 spans 14 amino acids. CDR1 is SGHTA and CDR2 is FQGNSA in the germline V gene. The CDR3 bases are TGTGCCAGCAGACCAACAGGGATCAACTATGGCTACACCTTC. Translating it yields CASRPTGINYGYTF.

V is TRBV7-2 and J is TRBJ2-3, with 7 bases matching TRBD2. V trimming: 5 bases; J trimming: 0 bases; junction bases outside the gene matches: 14. The CDR3 loop spans 18 amino acids. The V gene's germline CDR1 is SGHTA and CDR2 FQGNSA. CDR3 sequence: CASSRPLGSGTSTDTQYF. CDR3 nucleotide sequence: TGTGCCAGCAGCCGTCCCTTAGGCAGCGGGACTAGCACAGATACGCAGTATTTT.

This chain joins TRBV28 and TRBJ2-7; 10 bases are shared with TRBD1. Germline V CDR1 and CDR2: MDHEN, SYDVKM. Trimming removed 6 bases from V and 3 bases from J; junction bases left unmatched: 8. This CDR3 has 15 amino acids. The CDR3, as DNA: TGTGCCAGCAGCCCGACAGGGGGCACTCGCTACGAGCAGTACTTC. The encoded protein is CASSPTGGTRYEQYF.